The 17 T cell receptor beta chains below were found in one sample sequenced in a study of blood T cell repertoires in COVID-19 (dated by TCRdb to the early 2020s). The library was made by the immunoSEQ multiplex PCR assay. TCRdb limited this immuneACCESS table to in-frame rearrangements with V and J called. A share of clones is missing; checked studies link under half to unresolved V genes, and the rest is unexplained. This sample has about 43,000 clones in its table, and approximately 90% of those were observed once. The top ten constitute about 9.2% of the sample. Input material: peripheral blood. These receptors were collected from a woman older than 75 with active COVID-19.

The gene calls are TRBV19 and TRBJ1-1, with D possibly TRBD1 on 6 matching bases. CDR3 length: 17 amino acids. Germline CDR1 and CDR2: LNHDA and SQIVND (reference sequence). The ends were cut back, 4 bases at V and 0 bases at J, with 18 bases in the middle. The CDR3 region has the DNA TGTGCCAGTAGTACCAACAGGGATACCTACATGAACACTGAAGCTTTCTTT. Translated: CASSTNRDTYMNTEAFF.

This chain joins TRBV25-1 and TRBJ1-1, with 7 positions matching TRBD1. The CDR3 runs to 13 residues. With V trimmed by 8 bases and J by 7 bases, 10 bases remained unmatched. The germline CDR1 and CDR2 sequences are MGHDK and SYGVNS. In nucleotides, the CDR3 is TGTGCCAGCTCATATGACAGGGAGATTGAAGCTTTCTTT. Translating gives CASSYDREIEAFF.

This chain joins TRBV4-1 and TRBJ1-2, with TRBD1 identical over 7 bases. The ends lost 0 bases at V and 4 bases at J; junction bases unmatched: 8. Germline V lookup: CDR1 MGHRA, CDR2 YSYEKL. The CDR3 sequence is 16 residues long. This CDR3 is CASSQDANRGFYGYTF. CDR3 coding DNA: TGCGCCAGCAGCCAAGATGCGAACAGGGGTTTCTATGGCTACACCTTC.

The chain recombines TRBV6-2 or TRBV6-3 with TRBJ2-7, with TRBD1 identical over 7 bases. This CDR3 comprises 12 residues. Germline V lookup: CDR1 MNHEY, CDR2 SVGEGT. The trim removed 6 bases at V and 2 bases at J, leaving 1 base unmatched. CDR3 protein: CASSGTAYEQYF. For the CDR3, the DNA is TGTGCCAGCAGCGGGACAGCCTACGAGCAGTACTTC.

V usage is TRBV19 and J usage is TRBJ2-3, with 8 bases lining up with TRBD2. Per germline, CDR1 LNHDA and CDR2 SQIVND (reference sequence). This CDR3 is built from 17 residues. V shed 4 bases, J shed 0 bases, and the junction held 9 bases outside the gene matches. The CDR3 protein is CASSRAGDPTSTDTQYF. For the CDR3, the DNA is TGTGCCAGTAGTAGAGCGGGGGATCCAACTAGCACAGATACGCAGTATTTT.

This chain uses TRBV7-2 with TRBJ2-5; D not resolved. The CDR3 is 13 residues long. Germline V lookup: CDR1 SGHTA, CDR2 FQGNSA. Trimming took 5 bases from V and 5 from J, leaving 12 bases between them. DNA of the CDR3: TGTGCCAGCAGCCCCGGCGGCTTGGAGACCCAGTACTTC. This encodes CASSPGGLETQYF. The variable domain in full, with the rest retrieved from reference TRBV7-2 and TRBJ2-5, is GAGVSQSPSNKVTEKGKDVELRCDPISGHTALYWYRQSLGQGLEFLIYFQGNSAPDKSGLPSDRFSAERTGGSVSTLTIQRTQQEDSAVYLCASSPGGLETQYFGPGTRLLVL.

This clone appeared a single time. This rearrangement joins TRBV19 to TRBJ1-5; 9 bases are shared with TRBD1. Germline lookup yields CDR1 LNHDA and CDR2 SQIVND (reference sequence). CDR3 length: 16 residues. The ends lost 3 bases at V and 6 bases at J; junction bases unmatched: 9. The CDR3 loop is CASSIGPQGAGQPQHF. The CDR3 DNA is TGTGCCAGTAGTATTGGACCACAGGGGGCTGGTCAGCCCCAGCATTTT.

Only a few counts were recorded for this clone. The gene calls are TRBV28 and TRBJ1-1; D gene ambiguous. The CDR3 covers 13 residues. CDR1 MDHEN and CDR2 SYDVKM come from the germline V gene. Trimming pared 7 bases from V and 1 base from J, leaving 10 bases between. Here the CDR3 reads CASTFQWNTEAFF. The CDR3 nucleotides read TGTGCCAGCACGTTCCAGTGGAACACTGAAGCTTTCTTT.

This clone was picked up a small number of times. The chain recombines TRBV6-2 or TRBV6-3 with TRBJ2-7; 7 nucleotides agree with TRBD1. V lost 6 bases to trimming and J lost 5 bases; unmatched junction nucleotides: 4. The CDR3 is made up of 12 amino acids. Germline CDR1 reads MNHEY; CDR2 reads SVGEGT. In DNA form, the CDR3 reads TGTGCCAGCAGATACCAGGGGGACGAGCAGTACTTC. This codes for CASRYQGDEQYF.

This sequence joins TRBV30 and TRBJ1-4, with D hard to call. The germline gives CDR1 GTSNPN, CDR2 SVGIG (reference sequence). This CDR3 spans 15 amino acids. V was pared by 0 bases and J by 7 bases, with 15 bases between. CDR3 nucleotide sequence: TGTGCCTGGAGTGTAGCGCGGAGTAGGATTGAAAAACTGTTTTTT. Its translation: CAWSVARSRIEKLFF.

There are a few counts of this clone. The chain combines TRBV24-1 with TRBJ2-4, with 7 bases identical to TRBD1. Trimming at V came to 3 bases and at J to 8 bases, leaving 9 bases not matched to a gene. Germline CDR1 reads KGHDR; CDR2 reads SFDVKD. The CDR3 consists of 15 residues. The CDR3 DNA follows: TGTGCCACCAGTGATCCCGGACAGGATACGGACATTCAGTACTTC. Translating it yields CATSDPGQDTDIQYF.

The chain has TRBV4-3 and TRBJ1-5; tentatively, D is TRBD1 (6 bases). Germline V gene sequence: CDR1 LGHNA, CDR2 YSLEER. The germline V and J ends were trimmed by 7 bases and 0 bases, with 16 bases remaining between them. CDR3 size: 16 residues. CDR3 protein: CASKGRGYGSNQPQHF. The DNA of the CDR3 is TGCGCCAGCAAGGGCAGGGGATATGGTAGCAATCAGCCCCAGCATTTT.

V is TRBV7-9 and J is TRBJ1-1; TRBD1 aligns across 8 bases. Trimming at V came to 1 base and at J to 1 base, leaving 5 bases not matched to a gene. The CDR3 sequence is 16 residues long. The germline V gene has CDR1 SEHNR and CDR2 FQNEAQ (reference sequence). This CDR3 is CASSLGLGTGNTEAFF. CDR3 coding DNA: TGTGCCAGCAGCTTAGGGCTAGGGACAGGGAACACTGAAGCTTTCTTT.

The chain uses TRBV30 and TRBJ1-1, with TRBD1 matching 7 bases. Germline CDR1 GTSNPN, CDR2 SVGIG (reference sequence). The V gene end was trimmed by 7 bases and the J gene end by 2 bases; junction bases not matched to a gene: 4. CDR3 length: 12 amino acids. The CDR3 is CASGTANTEAFF. The CDR3 DNA reads TGTGCCTCTGGGACAGCTAACACTGAAGCTTTCTTT.

CDR3 nucleotide sequence: TGCGCCAGCAGCCGGGGACAGGGTACTAATGAAAAACTGTTTTTT. This translates into CASSRGQGTNEKLFF. The chain employs TRBV4-1 and TRBJ1-4; the match to TRBD1 covers 9 bases. This CDR3 has 15 amino acids. The germline gives CDR1 MGHRA, CDR2 YSYEKL. V lost 4 bases to trimming and J lost 2 bases; unmatched junction nucleotides: 2.

The chain carries TRBV10-3 and TRBJ2-5; possible D gene TRBD2, 5 bases. The CDR3 length is 13 residues. The V end was cut by 3 bases, the J end by 5 bases, with 10 bases between. In germline, CDR1 is ENHRY, CDR2 SYGVKD. CDR3 region: CAISEFGEETQYF. The CDR3 region has the DNA TGTGCCATCAGTGAATTTGGGGAGGAGACCCAGTACTTC.

The chain links TRBV5-4 to TRBJ1-2, with TRBD1 matching 11 bases. CDR1 and CDR2 from the germline V gene are SGHNT and YYREEE (reference sequence). V lost 2 bases to trimming and J lost 6 bases; unmatched junction nucleotides: 9. The CDR3 has 16 residues. As DNA, the CDR3 is TGTGCCAGCAGCTTCGAACCCGGGACAGGGGGAGATGGCTACACCTTC. Translated: CASSFEPGTGGDGYTF.